The T cell receptor (beta chain) described here comes from a study of cytomegalovirus exposure and HLA in healthy donors. Study-wide background: Among some 400 genotyped donors, approximately 80% fell in the Caucasian-associated ancestry cluster.

CDR1 is SGHDT, CDR2 YYEEEE, per germline. The CDR3 length is 14 residues. V was pared by 4 bases and J by 0 bases, with 10 bases between. Donors were ostensibly healthy at sampling, although undocumented immune exposures were probable. 13 Jbeta primers and 60 Vbeta primers were used for the PCR. Repertoires were generated with immunoSEQ multiplex PCR, while TCRdb's copy carries only in-frame clones and drops some. Of about 150,000 clones listed, around 79% are singletons. This sequence originates from a man aged 50 or older in good health and CMV-seropositive. The chain joins TRBV5-6 to TRBJ2-5, with TRBD1 as a possible D gene (6 bases). Sequenced material: PBMCs. CDR3 sequence (DNA): TGTGCCAGCAGCCCTGGGACAAACCAAGAGACCCAGTACTTC. Encoded protein: CASSPGTNQETQYF.